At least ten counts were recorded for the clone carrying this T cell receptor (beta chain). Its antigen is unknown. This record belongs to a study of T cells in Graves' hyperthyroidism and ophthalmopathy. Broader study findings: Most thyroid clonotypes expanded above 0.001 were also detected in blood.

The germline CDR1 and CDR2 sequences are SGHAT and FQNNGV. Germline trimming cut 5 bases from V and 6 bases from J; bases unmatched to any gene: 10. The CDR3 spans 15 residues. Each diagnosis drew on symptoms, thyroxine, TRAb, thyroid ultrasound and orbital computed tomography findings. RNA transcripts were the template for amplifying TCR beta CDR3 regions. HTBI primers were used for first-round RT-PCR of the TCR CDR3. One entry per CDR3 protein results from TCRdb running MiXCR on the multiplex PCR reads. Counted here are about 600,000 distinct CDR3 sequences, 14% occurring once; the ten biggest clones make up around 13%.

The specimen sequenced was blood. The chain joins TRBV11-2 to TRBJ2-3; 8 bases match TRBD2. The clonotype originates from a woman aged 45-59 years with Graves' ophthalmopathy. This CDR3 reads CASSAGEGGRDTQYF. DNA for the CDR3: TGTGCCAGCAGCGCCGGTGAGGGCGGGAGGGATACGCAGTATTTT.